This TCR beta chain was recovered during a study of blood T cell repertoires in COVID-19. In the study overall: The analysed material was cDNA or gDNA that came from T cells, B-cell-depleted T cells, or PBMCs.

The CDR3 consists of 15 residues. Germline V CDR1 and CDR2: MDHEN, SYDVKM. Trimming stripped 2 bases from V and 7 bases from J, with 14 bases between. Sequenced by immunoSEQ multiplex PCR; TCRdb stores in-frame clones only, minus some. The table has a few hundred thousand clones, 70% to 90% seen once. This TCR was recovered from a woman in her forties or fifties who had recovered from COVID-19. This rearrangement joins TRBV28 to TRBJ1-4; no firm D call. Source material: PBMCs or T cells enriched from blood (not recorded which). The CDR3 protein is CASSLRLSLGEKLFF. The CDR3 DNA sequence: TGTGCCAGCAGTTTAAGACTCTCTTTGGGTGAAAAACTGTTTTTT. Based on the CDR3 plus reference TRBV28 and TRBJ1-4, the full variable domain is DVKVTQSSRYLVKRTGEKVFLECVQDMDHENMFWYRQDPGLGLRLIYFSYDVKMKEKGDIPEGYSVSREKKERFSLILESASTNQTSMYLCASSLRLSLGEKLFFGSGTQLSVL.